The present TCR beta chain was sequenced within a study of T cells expressing NK-cell markers. The wider study: According to the study, TCR beta repertoires originated from sorted CD3+CD56+NKG2C+, CD3+CD56+NKG2C- and CD3+CD56-NKG2C+ T cells. In the group of eight sequenced donors, seven were HCMV-seropositive and one was seronegative. General study results and limits: In 5 to 7 donors, dominant NKG2C+ clonotypes were about 1.0-8% of CD8+ T cells. The CD3+CD56-NKG2C+ fraction was also led by these clonotypes in a few donors.

The CDR3 has 14 amino acids. Germline assignment: CDR1 MNHEY and CDR2 SVGAGI. Note on this clonotype: Its antigen is not identified.

Using the 5' RACE reads, TCRdb records one entry per CDR3 protein without DNA. The table for this sample gives approximately 550,000 distinct CDR3 sequences. The sequence was obtained from a man between 18 and 29 years old in good health. Sequences were obtained from blood T cells: a sorted CD56 or NKG2C T cell subset, CD4+ or CD8+ T cells, or bulk PBMC T cells (not recorded which). The chain links TRBV6-5 to TRBJ1-1. This CDR3 reads CASSYIPVGTEAFF.